This T cell receptor (delta chain) stems from a study of human gamma delta and Vdelta1 T cells. This clone turned up a few times. Its antigen is still unknown. Germline V gives CDR1 TSWWSYY, CDR2 QGS. Unmatched junction bases numbered 16, after V lost 0 bases and J lost 8 bases. The CDR3 sequence is 18 residues long. TCRdb re-processed the PCR reads via CATT. The sample lists about 13,000 delta-chain clones; around 49% were seen once. Specimen: Vdelta1 gamma-delta T cells from blood grown in culture (DOT cells). The TCR was taken from a human donor in good health. This chain links TRDV1 with TRDJ1; 9 positions agree with TRDD3. The CDR3 spells CALGELRITGGPSPKLIF. CDR3 nucleotides: TGTGCTCTTGGGGAACTTCGAATCACTGGGGGACCGTCGCCCAAACTCATCTTT.